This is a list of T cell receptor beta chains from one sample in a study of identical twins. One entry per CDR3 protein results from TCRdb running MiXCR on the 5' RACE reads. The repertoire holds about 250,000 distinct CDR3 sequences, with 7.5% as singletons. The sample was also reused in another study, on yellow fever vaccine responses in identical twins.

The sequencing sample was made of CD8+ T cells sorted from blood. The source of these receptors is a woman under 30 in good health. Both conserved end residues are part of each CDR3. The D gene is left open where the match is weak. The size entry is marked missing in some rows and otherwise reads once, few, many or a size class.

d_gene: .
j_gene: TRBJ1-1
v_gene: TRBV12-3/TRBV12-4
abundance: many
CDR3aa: CASRDGGSNTEAFF
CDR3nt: TGTGCCAGCAGAGATGGGGGCTCGAACACTGAAGCTTTCTTT

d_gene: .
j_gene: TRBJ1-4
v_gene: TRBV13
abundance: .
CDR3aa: CASSFSQDREKLFF
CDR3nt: TGTGCCAGCAGCTTCTCGCAGGACCGGGAAAAACTGTTTTTT

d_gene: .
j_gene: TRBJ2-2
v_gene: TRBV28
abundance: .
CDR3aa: CASSPTLEIGELFF
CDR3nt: TGTGCCAGCAGTCCTACCTTAGAAATCGGGGAGCTGTTTTTT

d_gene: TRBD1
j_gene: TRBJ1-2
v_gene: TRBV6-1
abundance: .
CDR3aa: CASTGDRHFNYGYTF
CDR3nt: TGTGCCAGCACCGGGGACAGGCATTTTAACTATGGCTACACCTTC

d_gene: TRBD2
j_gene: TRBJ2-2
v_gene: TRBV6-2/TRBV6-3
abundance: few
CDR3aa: CASREWTSGGTGELFF
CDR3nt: TGTGCCAGCAGAGAATGGACTAGCGGGGGTACCGGGGAGCTGTTTTTT

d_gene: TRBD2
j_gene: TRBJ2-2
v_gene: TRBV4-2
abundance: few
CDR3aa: CASSTTPGTSGGANTGELFF
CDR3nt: TGTGCCAGCAGTACCACACCCGGGACTAGCGGGGGGGCAAACACCGGGGAGCTGTTTTTT

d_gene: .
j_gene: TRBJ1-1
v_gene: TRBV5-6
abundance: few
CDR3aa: CASSREGTRSTEAFF
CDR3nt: TGTGCCAGCAGCCGAGAGGGGACGAGGAGCACTGAAGCTTTCTTT

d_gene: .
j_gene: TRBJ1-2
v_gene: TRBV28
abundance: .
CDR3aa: CASSFKGYGYTF
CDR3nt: TGTGCCAGCAGTTTTAAGGGTTATGGCTACACCTTC

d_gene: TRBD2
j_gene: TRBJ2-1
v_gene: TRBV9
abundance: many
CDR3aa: CASNLGTSGYNEQFF
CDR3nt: TGTGCCAGCAACCTAGGGACTAGCGGCTACAATGAGCAGTTCTTC

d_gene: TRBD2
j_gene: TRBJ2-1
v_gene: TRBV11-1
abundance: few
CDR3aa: CASSLSGLAGVGNEQFF
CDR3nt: TGTGCCAGCAGCTTAAGTGGACTAGCGGGAGTTGGCAATGAGCAGTTCTTC

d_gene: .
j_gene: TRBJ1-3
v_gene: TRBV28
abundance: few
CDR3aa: CASSFPENTIYF
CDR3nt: TGTGCCAGCAGTTTCCCCGAAAACACCATATATTTT

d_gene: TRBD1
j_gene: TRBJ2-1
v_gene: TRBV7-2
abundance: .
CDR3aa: CASRTGSRDEQFF
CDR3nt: TGTGCCAGCAGGACAGGGAGTCGGGATGAGCAGTTCTTC

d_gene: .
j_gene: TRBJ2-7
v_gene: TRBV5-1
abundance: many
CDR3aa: CASSIQASSYEQYF
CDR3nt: TGCGCCAGCAGCATACAGGCGTCCTCCTACGAGCAGTACTTC

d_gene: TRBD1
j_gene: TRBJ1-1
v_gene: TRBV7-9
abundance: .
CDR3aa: CASSSGTGSEAFF
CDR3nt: TGTGCCAGCAGCTCAGGGACAGGGTCTGAAGCTTTCTTT

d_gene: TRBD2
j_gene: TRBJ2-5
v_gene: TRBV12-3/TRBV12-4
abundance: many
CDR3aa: CASRLAGWETQYF
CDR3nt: TGTGCCAGCAGACTAGCGGGGTGGGAGACCCAGTACTTC

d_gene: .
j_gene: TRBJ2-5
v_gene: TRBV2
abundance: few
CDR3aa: CASSAITGKYQETQYF
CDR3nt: TGTGCCAGCAGTGCAATCACAGGGAAGTACCAAGAGACCCAGTACTTC

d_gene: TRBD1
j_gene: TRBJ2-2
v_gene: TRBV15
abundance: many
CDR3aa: CATSRTTGGNTGELFF
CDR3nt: TGTGCCACCAGCAGAACCACAGGGGGCAACACCGGGGAGCTGTTTTTT

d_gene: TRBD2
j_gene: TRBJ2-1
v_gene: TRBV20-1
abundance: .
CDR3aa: CSARSGGQSSYNEQFF
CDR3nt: TGCAGTGCTAGATCGGGAGGGCAAAGCTCCTACAATGAGCAGTTCTTC

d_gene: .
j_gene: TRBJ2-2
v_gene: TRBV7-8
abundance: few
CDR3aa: CASVRFGTGELFF
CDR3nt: TGTGCCAGCGTAAGATTTGGCACCGGGGAGCTGTTTTTT

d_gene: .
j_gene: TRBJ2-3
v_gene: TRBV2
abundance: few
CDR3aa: CASSGALDSSTDTQYF
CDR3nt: TGTGCCAGCAGCGGCGCACTAGATTCTAGCACAGATACGCAGTATTTT

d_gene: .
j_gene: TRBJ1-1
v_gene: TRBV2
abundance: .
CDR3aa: CASSEAYNTEAFF
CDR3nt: TGTGCCAGCAGTGAAGCATATAACACTGAAGCTTTCTTT

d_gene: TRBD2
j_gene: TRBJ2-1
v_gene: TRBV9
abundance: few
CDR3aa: CASSETRTSLHEQFF
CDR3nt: TGTGCCAGCAGCGAGACGCGGACTAGCCTACATGAGCAGTTCTTC

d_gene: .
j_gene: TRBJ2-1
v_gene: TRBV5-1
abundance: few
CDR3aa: CASPGPSNEQFF
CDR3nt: TGCGCCAGTCCGGGACCCAGCAATGAGCAGTTCTTC

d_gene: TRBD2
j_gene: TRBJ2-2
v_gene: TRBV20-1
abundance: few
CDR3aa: CSASGRSGSIPPVNTGELFF
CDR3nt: TGCAGTGCTAGCGGGCGGAGCGGGAGTATCCCCCCGGTGAACACCGGGGAGCTGTTTTTT

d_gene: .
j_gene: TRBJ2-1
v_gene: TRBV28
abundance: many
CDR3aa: CASSASVGASSYNEQFF
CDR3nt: TGTGCCAGCAGCGCCTCAGTGGGGGCGAGCTCCTACAATGAGCAGTTCTTC

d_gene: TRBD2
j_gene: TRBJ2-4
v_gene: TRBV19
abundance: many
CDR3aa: CASSIVAGRQAKNIQYF
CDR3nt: TGTGCCAGTAGTATTGTAGCGGGGAGACAAGCCAAAAACATTCAGTACTTC

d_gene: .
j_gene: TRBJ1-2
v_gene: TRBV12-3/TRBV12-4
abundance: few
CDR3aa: CASRSGTPYGYTF
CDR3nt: TGTGCCAGCAGGTCCGGGACGCCCTATGGCTACACCTTC

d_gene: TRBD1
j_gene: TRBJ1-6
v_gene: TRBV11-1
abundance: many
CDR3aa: CASSSALMGQANNSPLHF
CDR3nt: TGTGCCAGCAGCTCCGCCCTTATGGGACAGGCGAATAATTCACCCCTCCACTTT

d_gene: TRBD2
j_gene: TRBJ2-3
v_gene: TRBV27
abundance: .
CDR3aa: CASSLRASGLTDTQYF
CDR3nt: TGTGCCAGCAGTTTACGGGCTAGCGGGCTCACAGATACGCAGTATTTT

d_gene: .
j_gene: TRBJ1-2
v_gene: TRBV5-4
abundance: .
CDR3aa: CASSDRGQPLHYGYTF
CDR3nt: TGTGCCAGCAGCGACAGAGGACAGCCTCTTCACTATGGCTACACCTTC

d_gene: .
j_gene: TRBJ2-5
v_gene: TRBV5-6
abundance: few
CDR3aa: CASSSLRGVQETQYF
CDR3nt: TGTGCCAGCAGCTCACTCAGGGGGGTCCAAGAGACCCAGTACTTC

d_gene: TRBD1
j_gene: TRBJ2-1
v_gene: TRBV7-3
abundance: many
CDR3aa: CASSIGQGVMDEQFF
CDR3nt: TGTGCCAGCAGCATAGGACAGGGGGTTATGGATGAGCAGTTCTTC

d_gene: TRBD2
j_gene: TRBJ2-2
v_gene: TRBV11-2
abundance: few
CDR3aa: CASSVSGLAGGINTGELFF
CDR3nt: TGTGCCAGCAGCGTCTCCGGACTAGCGGGGGGGATAAACACCGGGGAGCTGTTTTTT

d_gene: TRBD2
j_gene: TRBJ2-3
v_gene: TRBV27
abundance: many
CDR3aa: CASSLMGGTDTQYF
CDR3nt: TGTGCCAGCAGTTTAATGGGGGGGACAGATACGCAGTATTTT

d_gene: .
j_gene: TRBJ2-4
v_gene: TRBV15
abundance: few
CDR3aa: CATSGTGWGDIQYF
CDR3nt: TGTGCCACCAGCGGTACAGGGTGGGGGGACATTCAGTACTTC

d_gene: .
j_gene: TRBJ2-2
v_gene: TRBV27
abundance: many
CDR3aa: CASCPGTNTGELFF
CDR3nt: TGTGCCAGCTGCCCGGGAACCAACACCGGGGAGCTGTTTTTT

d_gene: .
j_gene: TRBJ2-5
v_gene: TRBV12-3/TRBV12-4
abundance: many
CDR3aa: CASSFMAEETQYF
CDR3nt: TGTGCCAGCAGTTTTATGGCTGAAGAGACCCAGTACTTC

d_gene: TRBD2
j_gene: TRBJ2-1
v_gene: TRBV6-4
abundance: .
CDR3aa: CASSLTSGVGNEQFF
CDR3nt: TGTGCCAGCAGCTTGACTAGCGGGGTGGGTAATGAGCAGTTCTTC

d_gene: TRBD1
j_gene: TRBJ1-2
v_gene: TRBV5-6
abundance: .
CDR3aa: CASSLVAGGNYGYTF
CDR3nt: TGTGCCAGCAGCTTGGTGGCAGGGGGGAACTATGGCTACACCTTC

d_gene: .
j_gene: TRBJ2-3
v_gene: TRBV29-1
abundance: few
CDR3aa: CSVEAQQTDTQYF
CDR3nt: TGCAGCGTTGAAGCCCAACAGACAGATACGCAGTATTTT

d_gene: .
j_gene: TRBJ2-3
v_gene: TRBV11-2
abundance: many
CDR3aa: CASSLERLFPDTQYF
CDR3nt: TGTGCCAGCAGCTTAGAAAGGCTTTTCCCAGATACGCAGTATTTT

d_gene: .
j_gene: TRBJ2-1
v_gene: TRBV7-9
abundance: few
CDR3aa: CASSRSDNEQFF
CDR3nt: TGTGCCAGCAGCCGTTCGGACAATGAGCAGTTCTTC

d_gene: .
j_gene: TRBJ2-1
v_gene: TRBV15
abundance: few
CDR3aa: CATAVGMDNEQFF
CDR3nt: TGTGCCACCGCCGTCGGGATGGACAATGAGCAGTTCTTC

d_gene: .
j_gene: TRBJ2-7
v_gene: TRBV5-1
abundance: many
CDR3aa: CASSLDAYSYEQYF
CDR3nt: TGCGCCAGCAGCTTGGACGCCTACTCCTACGAGCAGTACTTC

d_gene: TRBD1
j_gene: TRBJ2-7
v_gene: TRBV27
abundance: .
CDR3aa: CASSFGAGGPREQYF
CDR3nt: TGTGCCAGCAGTTTTGGCGCAGGGGGACCTAGAGAGCAGTACTTC

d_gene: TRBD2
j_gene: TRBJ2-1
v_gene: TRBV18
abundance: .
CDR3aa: CASLAGGVNEQFF
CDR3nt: TGTGCCAGCTTGGCCGGGGGGGTGAATGAGCAGTTCTTC

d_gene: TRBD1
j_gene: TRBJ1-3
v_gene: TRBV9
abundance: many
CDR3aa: CASSIGGGQSGNTIYF
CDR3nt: TGTGCCAGCAGCATTGGGGGGGGACAGTCTGGAAACACCATATATTTT

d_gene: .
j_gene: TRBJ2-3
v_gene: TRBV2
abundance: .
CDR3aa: CASSELSGDTQYF
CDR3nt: TGTGCCAGCAGTGAATTGTCAGGAGATACGCAGTATTTT

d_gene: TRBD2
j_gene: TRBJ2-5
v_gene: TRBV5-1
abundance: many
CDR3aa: CASSLTLADEETQYF
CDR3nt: TGCGCCAGCAGCTTGACCCTAGCGGACGAAGAGACCCAGTACTTC